This T cell receptor (beta chain) was captured by sequencing in a study of blood T cell repertoires in COVID-19. Germline CDR1 LGHDT, CDR2 YNNKEL (reference sequence). After removal of 5 bases from V and 0 bases from J, the junction contained 5 bases not matched to a gene. The length of the CDR3 is 16 residues. Assay used: immunoSEQ multiplex PCR; TCRdb lists only in-frame clones, some missing. This table has around 320,000 clones, 90% to 95% appearing once. The sequence derives from a young woman who had been exposed to COVID-19. Material for sequencing was PBMCs or T cells enriched from blood (not recorded which). This chain connects TRBV3-1 (or the pseudogene TRBV3-2) to TRBJ2-1, with TRBD1 identical over 9 bases. CDR3 bases: TGTGCCAGCAGCATTTGGGGACAGGGCTCCTACAATGAGCAGTTCTTC. It encodes CASSIWGQGSYNEQFF.